The 3 T cell receptor beta chains listed next were all sequenced from one sample in a study of blood T cells in healthy people across ages. Combining a sample-barcoded 5' primer with a J-beta primer mix, a second PCR ran for roughly 6 to 11 cycles. In TCRdb, the 5' RACE reads were re-called with MiXCR into one record per CDR3 protein. The table shows fewer than 1.5 million distinct CDR3 sequences, with around 39% occurring only once. The sequenced material came from blood. These receptor sequences come from a woman between 18 and 30 years old in good health.

J is TRBJ1-1 and V is TRBV6-5; unclear D gene. Trimming pared 6 bases from V and 0 bases from J, leaving 14 bases between. The CDR3 is made up of 15 amino acids. Germline loops: CDR1 MNHEY, CDR2 SVGAGI. CDR3 sequence (DNA): TGTGCCAGCAGATACGAACCGGGCATGAACACTGAAGCTTTCTTT. Translation gives CASRYEPGMNTEAFF.

The V call is TRBV2, the J call TRBJ1-1; TRBD1 matches 7 bases. The V segment lost 6 bases and the J segment 3 bases; nucleotides outside the gene matches: 16. The germline V gene encodes CDR1 SNHLY and CDR2 FYNNEI. The length of the CDR3 is 17 residues. The CDR3 sequence is CASRPRSFTGEDTEAFF. The CDR3 bases are TGTGCCAGCAGACCGAGGTCCTTTACAGGGGAGGACACTGAAGCTTTCTTT.

The chain recombines TRBV20-1 with TRBJ2-7; tentatively, D is TRBD2 (6 bases). The CDR3 covers 13 residues. CDR1 and CDR2 (germline): DFQATT, SNEGSKA (reference sequence). V gave up 6 bases and J gave up 7 bases, with 19 bases separating them. The DNA for the CDR3 is TGCAGTGCCAAGCGGGTAGGGAACAATGAGCAGTACTTC. This gives the protein CSAKRVGNNEQYF.